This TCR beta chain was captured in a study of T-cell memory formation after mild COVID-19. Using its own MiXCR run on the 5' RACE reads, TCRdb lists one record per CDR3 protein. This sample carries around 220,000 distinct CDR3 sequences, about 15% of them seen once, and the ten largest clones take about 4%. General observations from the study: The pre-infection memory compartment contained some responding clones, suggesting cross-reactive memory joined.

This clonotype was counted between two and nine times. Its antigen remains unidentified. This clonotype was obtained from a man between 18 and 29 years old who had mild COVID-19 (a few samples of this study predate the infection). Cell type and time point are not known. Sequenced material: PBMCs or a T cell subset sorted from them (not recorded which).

As DNA, the CDR3 is TGTGCCAGCAGCCCCCTGGTATCAGGGGAAGAGACCCAGTACTTC. It specifies CASSPLVSGEETQYF. The gene calls are TRBV7-9 and TRBJ2-5, with D perhaps matching TRBD1 (6 bases). CDR1 is SEHNR and CDR2 is FQNEAQ in the germline V gene (reference sequence). CDR3 length equals 15 residues. Trimming removed 5 bases at V and 3 bases at J, with 16 bases between.